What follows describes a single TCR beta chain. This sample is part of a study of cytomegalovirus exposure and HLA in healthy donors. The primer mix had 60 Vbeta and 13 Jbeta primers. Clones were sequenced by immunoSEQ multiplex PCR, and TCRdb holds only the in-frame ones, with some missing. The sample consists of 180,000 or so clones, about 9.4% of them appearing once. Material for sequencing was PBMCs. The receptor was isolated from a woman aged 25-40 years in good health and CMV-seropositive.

The CDR3 coding sequence is TGCAGTGCTGGTTCCAGGGTCACCTTC. Protein product: CSAGSRVTF. This sequence joins TRBV20-1 and TRBJ1-2; D may be TRBD1 (5 bases). The germline V gene has CDR1 DFQATT and CDR2 SNEGSKA (reference sequence). The CDR3 sequence is 9 residues long. Trimming took off 5 bases at V and 13 bases at J, with 11 bases between the two ends.